Below are 29 T cell receptor beta chains sequenced from a single sample in a study of a mutant IDH1 vaccine in newly diagnosed glioma. The repertoire was sequenced with immunoSEQ multiplex PCR; TCRdb's copy has only in-frame clones and lacks some. This sample yields 45,000 to 65,000 clones, of which almost 65% are seen a single time; around 4.8% belongs to the top ten. Specified time point: week 47, end of study. It was 300 ug of mutant IDH1 20-mer peptide that made up each vaccine dose, given with topical imiquimod. No antigen is known for these receptors. The specimen comprised peripheral blood mononuclear cells (PBMCs), sampled from a glioma patient whose treatment included an IDH1 peptide vaccine. The receptors stem from a man aged 40-50 years with glioma. Some clones in this sample may be carry-over from other donors' samples.

The DNA of the CDR3 is TGTGCCAGCAGCCGGGGGCTTACGTACCAAGAGACCCAGTACTTC. Protein: CASSRGLTYQETQYF. The V gene is TRBV2, the J gene TRBJ2-5, with D perhaps assigned TRBD1 or TRBD2 (6 bases each). This CDR3 spans 15 amino acids. Germline V gene data show CDR1 as SNHLY and CDR2 as FYNNEI. Trimming cost V 6 bases and J 0 bases, with 14 bases left between them. Filled out from reference TRBV2 and TRBJ2-5, the complete variable domain reads EPEVTQTPSHQVTQMGQEVILRCVPISNHLYFYWYRQILGQKVEFLVSFYNNEISEKSEIFDDQFSVERPDGSNFTLKIRSTKLEDSAMYFCASSRGLTYQETQYFGPGTRLLVL.

The V gene is TRBV25-1, the J gene TRBJ2-7; possibly TRBD2 for D (5 bases). Germline V gene lookup returns CDR1 MGHDK and CDR2 SYGVNS. V dropped 10 bases and J dropped 0 bases, with 10 bases sitting between them. The CDR3 totals 12 residues. CDR3 protein: CATDSNSYEQYF. As DNA, the CDR3 is TGTGCCACGGACTCCAACTCCTACGAGCAGTACTTC.

The chain couples TRBV10-1 to TRBJ2-5; 11 bases line up with TRBD2. The CDR3 sequence is 16 residues long. Per germline, CDR1 WNHNN and CDR2 SYGVQD (reference sequence). The junction had 6 bases not matched to a gene; V was cut back by 4 bases and J by 2 bases. The CDR3 region has the DNA TGCGCCAGCAGTGCCGGACTAGCGGGCGGACAAGAGACCCAGTACTTC. It specifies CASSAGLAGGQETQYF.

This sequence joins TRBV25-1 and TRBJ1-5; 9 nucleotides line up with TRBD1. Germline assignment: CDR1 MGHDK and CDR2 SYGVNS. The CDR3 loop spans 13 amino acids. V lost 6 bases and J lost 7; bases outside the gene matches: 4. CDR3 sequence reads: CASSGQGQQPQHF. For the CDR3, the DNA is TGTGCCAGCAGCGGACAGGGGCAACAGCCCCAGCATTTT.

The J gene is TRBJ1-3, the V gene TRBV6-5; TRBD1 is a possible D gene (6 bases). V lost 0 bases and J lost 1, with 10 bases in between. The CDR3 sequence is 16 residues long. The germline V gene encodes CDR1 MNHEY and CDR2 SVGAGI. CDR3 DNA sequence: TGTGCCAGCAGTTACTCCGCCACAGGGTCTGGAAACACCATATATTTT. This gives the protein CASSYSATGSGNTIYF.

This clone turned up a few times. The gene calls are TRBV7-6 and TRBJ2-1, with 9 bases matching TRBD2. The CDR3 contains 15 residues. Germline V gene lookup returns CDR1 SGHVS and CDR2 FNYEAQ. The ends lost 6 bases at V and 6 bases at J; junction bases unmatched: 9. CDR3 protein: CASSPAGLASNEQFF. The CDR3 DNA is TGTGCCAGCAGTCCAGCGGGACTAGCCTCCAATGAGCAGTTCTTC.

The chain joins TRBV5-1 to TRBJ1-3; D remains ambiguous. The length of the CDR3 is 16 residues. In germline, CDR1 is SGHRS, CDR2 YFSETQ. The ends were cut back, 4 bases at V and 0 bases at J, with 14 bases in the middle. CDR3 DNA: TGCGCCAGCAGCCTCCGCCCTCAAGACTCTGGAAACACCATATATTTT. Amino acids: CASSLRPQDSGNTIYF.

This chain joins TRBV5-8 and TRBJ2-7; D possibly matches TRBD1 or TRBD2 (5 bases each). Trimming pared 4 bases from V and 9 bases from J, leaving 20 bases between. This CDR3 is built from 14 residues. The germline gives CDR1 SGHTS, CDR2 YDEGEE. CDR3 nucleotides: TGTGCCAGCAGCCTGGGGGAACAGCAGTCTGGGCAGTACTTC. This sequence encodes CASSLGEQQSGQYF.

This chain connects TRBV6-5 to TRBJ1-1; 9 bases are a match to TRBD1. The trim removed 5 bases at V and 5 bases at J, leaving 6 bases unmatched. The CDR3 loop spans 14 amino acids. From germline, CDR1 is MNHEY and CDR2 SVGAGI. The CDR3 here is CASSRTGAVTEAFF. The CDR3 DNA is TGTGCCAGCAGTCGGACAGGGGCTGTAACTGAAGCTTTCTTT.

This clone was recorded a few times. DNA of the CDR3: TGTGCCAGCAGTTCCTGGACAGTTCACGAGCAGTACTTC. Translation: CASSSWTVHEQYF. The chain uses TRBV27 and TRBJ2-7; D perhaps matches TRBD1 (6 bases). Per germline, CDR1 MNHEY and CDR2 SMNVEV (reference sequence). Trimming left V 4 bases short and J 5 bases short, with 12 bases between. CDR3 length: 13 amino acids.

V usage is TRBV7-9 and J usage is TRBJ2-7; D uncertain. This CDR3 is built from 12 residues. Germline V gene lookup returns CDR1 SEHNR and CDR2 FQNEAQ (reference sequence). V lost 0 bases and J lost 5, with 5 bases in between. CDR3: CASSLAIHEQYF. Here the CDR3 DNA reads TGTGCCAGCAGCTTAGCCATCCACGAGCAGTACTTC.

This clone has a single count. CDR3 bases: TGTGCCAGCGAGATCCGAGACCAGCCCCAGCATTTT. It translates to CASEIRDQPQHF. V and J are TRBV21-1 and TRBJ1-5. TRBV21-1 is labeled a pseudogene. This CDR3 has 12 amino acids.

The chain uses TRBV2 and TRBJ1-6; D is ambiguous. CDR3 length: 15 residues. Germline V gene sequence: CDR1 SNHLY, CDR2 FYNNEI. V lost 0 bases and J lost 6, with 9 bases in between. The CDR3 DNA sequence: TGTGCCAGCAGTGAAGCTAGGTCAGCTAATTCACCCCTCCACTTT. Its protein product is CASSEARSANSPLHF. Full variable domain (rest looked up from reference TRBV2 and TRBJ1-6): EPEVTQTPSHQVTQMGQEVILRCVPISNHLYFYWYRQILGQKVEFLVSFYNNEISEKSEIFDDQFSVERPDGSNFTLKIRSTKLEDSAMYFCASSEARSANSPLHFGNGTRLTVT.

This clone was seen only a few times. Here the CDR3 reads CASSRTITGELFF. CDR3 nucleotides: TGTGCCAGCAGCCGAACCATCACCGGGGAGCTGTTTTTT. This chain uses TRBV7-2 with TRBJ2-2; D unresolved. CDR3 size: 13 residues. Germline CDR1 SGHTA, CDR2 FQGNSA. V was trimmed by 5 bases and J by 4 bases, leaving 8 bases between them.

The rearrangement joins TRBV7-6 to TRBJ2-6; no definite D call. V dropped 5 bases and J dropped 5 bases, with 10 bases sitting between them. The CDR3 sequence is 14 residues long. Germline V gene sequence: CDR1 SGHVS, CDR2 FNYEAQ. CDR3 loop: CASSPVLRANVLTF. CDR3 nucleotides: TGTGCCAGCAGCCCTGTGCTGAGGGCCAACGTCCTGACTTTC. The whole variable domain, remainder taken from reference TRBV7-6 and TRBJ2-6, is GAGVSQSPRYKVTKRGQDVALRCDPISGHVSLYWYRQALGQGPEFLTYFNYEAQQDKSGLPNDRFSAERPEGSISTLTIQRTEQRDSAMYRCASSPVLRANVLTFGAGSRLTVL.

This clone was detected a few times. The chain is built from TRBV2 and TRBJ1-2, with D possibly matching TRBD1 (5 bases). The CDR3 runs 15 residues. The V end lost 0 bases, the J end lost 4 bases, and 12 bases lay between the germline ends. Germline CDR1 reads SNHLY; CDR2 reads FYNNEI. The CDR3 protein is CASSEASGSAYGYTF. Here the CDR3 DNA reads TGTGCCAGCAGTGAAGCCTCAGGGTCCGCCTATGGCTACACCTTC.

The rearrangement links TRBV18 to TRBJ2-2; D call uncertain. Per the germline V gene, CDR1 is KGHSH and CDR2 is LQKENI. V was clipped by 0 bases and J by 7 bases, with 3 bases between them. CDR3 length: 12 amino acids. In nucleotides, the CDR3 is TGTGCCAGCTCACCACCGGGCGGGGAGCTGTTTTTT. It codes for CASSPPGGELFF.

CDR3 coding DNA: TGCGCCAGCAGCTTGGAAGGACAGGGGGGGGATGAGCAGTTCTTC. Translation: CASSLEGQGGDEQFF. The chain links TRBV5-1 to TRBJ2-1; 10 bases are shared with TRBD1. After removal of 0 bases from V and 8 bases from J, the junction contained 5 bases not matched to a gene. Germline CDR1 SGHRS, CDR2 YFSETQ. The CDR3 length is 15 residues.

This chain connects TRBV10-3 to TRBJ1-1, with 7 bases fitting TRBD1. The germline gives CDR1 ENHRY, CDR2 SYGVKD. This CDR3 is built from 16 residues. V lost 3 bases and J lost 0; bases outside the gene matches: 7. CDR3 region: CAISDGTVNMNTEAFF. The CDR3 coding sequence is TGTGCCATCAGTGACGGGACAGTGAATATGAACACTGAAGCTTTCTTT.

This clone was detected a few times. V is TRBV2 and J is TRBJ1-5, with a possible D match to TRBD1 (5 bases). The CDR3 has 15 residues. V was cut by 5 bases and J by 4 bases, with 15 bases left in between. CDR1 and CDR2 (germline): SNHLY, FYNNEI. The chain's CDR3 is CASSTGPQVNQPQHF. Here the CDR3 DNA reads TGTGCCAGCAGTACGGGACCACAGGTGAATCAGCCCCAGCATTTT.

This clone was seen a handful of times. The chain carries TRBV2 and TRBJ1-2; the D is unclear. V was clipped by 2 bases and J by 1 base, with 5 bases between them. Germline CDR1 reads SNHLY; CDR2 reads FYNNEI. This CDR3 spans 13 amino acids. CDR3 in amino acids: CASSELGNYGYTF. DNA for the CDR3: TGTGCCAGCAGTGAATTGGGTAACTATGGCTACACCTTC. Filled out from reference TRBV2 and TRBJ1-2, the complete variable domain reads EPEVTQTPSHQVTQMGQEVILRCVPISNHLYFYWYRQILGQKVEFLVSFYNNEISEKSEIFDDQFSVERPDGSNFTLKIRSTKLEDSAMYFCASSELGNYGYTFGSGTRLTVV.

The rearrangement uses TRBV9 and TRBJ2-7; no firm D call. Germline V gene data show CDR1 as SGDLS and CDR2 as YYNGEE. The CDR3 is made up of 10 amino acids. V was pared by 3 bases and J by 5 bases, with 3 bases between. Here the CDR3 DNA reads TGTGCCAGCAGCGGAGACGAGCAGTACTTC. Its protein product is CASSGDEQYF.

In this sample, this clone turned up a few times. The rearrangement uses TRBV29-1 and TRBJ1-1; possibly TRBD1 for D (5 bases). This CDR3 comprises 14 residues. CDR1 is SQVTM, CDR2 ANQGSEA, per germline. The V gene lost 6 bases and the J gene lost 4 bases, with 18 bases spanning the gap. The CDR3 sequence: CSVLGPSRGTEAFF. The CDR3 DNA follows: TGCAGCGTCCTGGGACCTTCACGGGGCACTGAAGCTTTCTTT. The full variable domain, completed using reference TRBV29-1 and TRBJ1-1, is SAVISQKPSRDICQRGTSLTIQCQVDSQVTMMFWYRQQPGQSLTLIATANQGSEATYESGFVIDKFPISRPNLTFSTLTVSNMSPEDSSIYLCSVLGPSRGTEAFFGQGTRLTVV.

The gene calls are TRBV15 and TRBJ1-4; D is uncertain. Trimming removed 4 bases from V and 3 bases from J, with 12 bases in between. The CDR3 runs 15 residues. Germline V lookup: CDR1 LNHNV, CDR2 YYDKDF (reference sequence). The CDR3 nucleotides are TGTGCCACCAGCAAACGGATCGGAGCTAATGAAAAACTGTTTTTT. This sequence encodes CATSKRIGANEKLFF.

This chain connects TRBV11-2 to TRBJ1-1; TRBD1 matches at 7 bases. Germline lookup yields CDR1 SGHAT and CDR2 FQNNGV. This CDR3 comprises 14 residues. With 4 bases clipped from V and 4 bases from J, the junction kept 6 bases outside the gene matches. CDR3 protein: CASSSFSGGTEAFF. The DNA for the CDR3 is TGTGCCAGCAGCTCCTTTTCAGGGGGCACTGAAGCTTTCTTT.

The chain links TRBV19 to TRBJ2-5; maybe TRBD1 (5 bases). V dropped 5 bases and J dropped 2 bases, with 9 bases sitting between them. Germline-derived CDR1 and CDR2 are LNHDA and SQIVND (reference sequence). The CDR3 totals 13 residues. The CDR3 DNA reads TGTGCCAGTAGTGACAGTGATCAAGAGACCCAGTACTTC. It yields the protein CASSDSDQETQYF.

The chain employs TRBV19 and TRBJ1-6; weak D call: TRBD1 (6 bases). V gave up 9 bases and J gave up 6 bases, with 15 bases separating them. The CDR3 is made up of 14 amino acids. Germline V lookup: CDR1 LNHDA, CDR2 SQIVND (reference sequence). The CDR3 DNA reads TGTGCCAGCAGAGTACAGGGTGGTAATTCACCCCTCCACTTT. Translating gives CASRVQGGNSPLHF.

This chain links TRBV4-1 with TRBJ2-6; D might be TRBD2 (5 bases). V was trimmed by 0 bases and J by 0 bases, leaving 9 bases between them. This CDR3 spans 17 amino acids. Germline V lookup: CDR1 MGHRA, CDR2 YSYEKL. CDR3 in DNA: TGCGCCAGCAGCCAAGAAGGAGGCACCTCTGGGGCCAACGTCCTGACTTTC. It codes for CASSQEGGTSGANVLTF.

This clone was detected a few times. The chain uses TRBV2 and TRBJ2-3, with D perhaps assigned TRBD1 or TRBD2 (6 bases each). Trimming pared 4 bases from V and 6 bases from J, leaving 20 bases between. Germline-derived CDR1 and CDR2 are SNHLY and FYNNEI. This CDR3 spans 16 amino acids. The chain's CDR3 is CASSGVGGLVSDTQYF. The CDR3 nucleotides are TGTGCCAGCAGTGGAGTTGGGGGGCTAGTTTCCGATACGCAGTATTTT. Looking up the rest from reference TRBV2 and TRBJ2-3 gives the full variable domain: EPEVTQTPSHQVTQMGQEVILRCVPISNHLYFYWYRQILGQKVEFLVSFYNNEISEKSEIFDDQFSVERPDGSNFTLKIRSTKLEDSAMYFCASSGVGGLVSDTQYFGPGTRLTVL.